This T cell receptor beta chain was sequenced for a study of monozygotic twins with inflammatory bowel disease. Germline lookup yields CDR1 SQVTM and CDR2 ANQGSEA. The CDR3 consists of 18 residues. TCRdb re-called the 5' RACE reads, yielding one record per CDR3 amino acid sequence without DNA. This listing includes 150,000 to 200,000 distinct CDR3 sequences. The TCR was taken from a human donor with ulcerative colitis or Crohn's disease, or a healthy co-twin of an affected twin (not recorded which). V gene TRBV29-1 combines with J gene TRBJ2-3; the TCRdb call, TRBD2, lacks DNA for checking. The sequencing input was blood. The CDR3 protein is CSVDNPSSGRRGTDTQYF.